This entry lists 12 T cell receptor beta chains sequenced from one sample in a study of vaccination and CD4 T cells after COVID-19. The study sequenced cultured CD4+ T cell DNA using the Oncomine TCR Beta short-read assay. TCRdb passed the PCR reads through MiXCR, listing each CDR3 protein once. The profile shows approximately 9,300 distinct CDR3 sequences, around 55% of them singletons. No cognate antigen is known for these TCRs. Specified treatment: approximately nine-day PBMC culture with coronavirus spike peptide pools or control peptides (ViraFEST assay). The material sequenced was CD4+ T cells from blood, cultured in vitro. The receptors derive from a human donor who had recovered from COVID-19.

This chain connects TRBV7-6 to TRBJ1-1; D gene unclear. CDR1 and CDR2 (germline): SGHVS, FNYEAQ. V was pared by 1 base and J by 7 bases, with 10 bases between. The CDR3 spans 13 residues. The CDR3 protein is CASSLGLRFEAFF. The CDR3 DNA reads TGTGCCAGCAGCTTAGGGCTCCGGTTTGAAGCTTTCTTT.

The DNA of the CDR3 is TGTGCCAGCAGATTGGACAAGCTGGTCACTGAAGCTTTCTTT. It is translated as CASRLDKLVTEAFF. The rearrangement joins TRBV6-2 or TRBV6-3 to TRBJ1-1, with D maybe TRBD1 (5 bases). The CDR3 runs to 14 residues. Trimming took off 6 bases at V and 4 bases at J, with 15 bases between the two ends. The germline CDR1 and CDR2 sequences are MNHEY and SVGEGT.

This sequence joins TRBV2 and TRBJ2-7, with 13 bases matching TRBD2. The end of the DNA fits TRBJ2-5 better, so the J call may be wrong. The CDR3 is 17 residues long. Germline CDR1 SNHLY, CDR2 FYNNEI. The CDR3 nucleotides read TGTGCCAGCAGTTCCTACGGACTAGCGGGGGCGGGAGAGACCCAGTACTTC. Translation gives CASSSYGLAGAGETQYF.

CDR3 region: CASSEASGRGIDTQYF. The CDR3 nucleotides are TGTGCCAGCAGCGAGGCTAGCGGGAGGGGAATAGATACGCAGTATTTT. The chain joins TRBV7-9 to TRBJ2-3; TRBD2 aligns across 12 bases. The CDR3 has 16 residues. In germline, CDR1 is SEHNR, CDR2 FQNEAQ (reference sequence). V gave up 5 bases and J gave up 5 bases; unmatched junction bases: 8.

The V and J genes are TRBV7-6 and TRBJ1-4; 9 nucleotides line up with TRBD1. This CDR3 comprises 14 residues. Per the germline V gene, CDR1 is SGHVS and CDR2 is FNYEAQ. Germline trimming cut 5 bases from V and 3 bases from J; bases unmatched to any gene: 1. The CDR3 loop reads CASSRTGANEKLFF. CDR3 nucleotides: TGTGCCAGCAGCCGGACAGGGGCTAATGAAAAACTGTTTTTT.

This chain connects TRBV6-2 or TRBV6-3 to TRBJ2-3; maybe TRBD2 (6 bases). V lost 0 bases and J lost 1, with 11 bases in between. Looked up from germline, CDR1 is MNHEY and CDR2 is SVGEGT. This CDR3 is 16 amino acids long. The CDR3 nucleotides read TGTGCCAGCAGTTACTCGGACGGGAGAGGCACAGATACGCAGTATTTT. The encoded protein is CASSYSDGRGTDTQYF.

The V call is TRBV6-2 or TRBV6-3, the J call TRBJ1-2; D is ambiguous. Trimming took 0 bases from V and 4 from J, leaving 6 bases between them. Germline CDR1 is MNHEY and CDR2 is SVGEGT. The length of the CDR3 is 13 residues. CDR3 in amino acids: CASSYSVSYGYTF. In DNA, the CDR3 is TGTGCCAGCAGTTACTCAGTCTCCTATGGCTACACCTTC.

The CDR3 DNA reads TGTGCCACCAGCAGGGACAGGGGGCGAGGGGGATATGGCTACACCTTC. Translation: CATSRDRGRGGYGYTF. The V call is TRBV15, the J call TRBJ1-2, with 11 nucleotides matching TRBD1. CDR1 LNHNV and CDR2 YYDKDF come from the germline V gene (reference sequence). After removal of 3 bases from V and 5 bases from J, the junction contained 8 bases not matched to a gene. The CDR3 length is 16 residues.

This chain's CDR3 is CSLAGRSYNEQFF. The CDR3 DNA is TGCAGTTTAGCAGGTCGTTCCTACAATGAGCAGTTCTTC. The rearrangement uses TRBV20-1 and TRBJ2-1; no firm D call. Deletions cut 8 bases from V and 1 base from J, with 12 bases between. Germline values: CDR1 DFQATT, CDR2 SNEGSKA (reference sequence). The CDR3 has 13 residues.

CDR3 protein: CASSLDGRQANYGYTF. The CDR3 DNA sequence: TGTGCCAGCAGCTTAGACGGTAGACAGGCCAACTATGGCTACACCTTC. This rearrangement joins TRBV11-2 to TRBJ1-2; a possible D gene is TRBD1 (6 bases). CDR1 is SGHAT, CDR2 FQNNGV, per germline. The CDR3 is made up of 16 amino acids. V was cut by 0 bases and J by 2 bases, with 13 bases left in between.

This rearrangement joins TRBV6-5 to TRBJ2-1; D is ambiguous. Germline-derived CDR1 and CDR2 are MNHEY and SVGAGI. Between the trimmed V and J ends, which lost 3 bases and 11 bases, there was a span of 8 bases. CDR3 length: 11 residues. The CDR3 loop reads CASSYGVKQFF. As DNA, the CDR3 is TGTGCCAGCAGTTATGGGGTAAAGCAGTTCTTC.

This rearrangement joins TRBV5-5 to TRBJ1-5; 8 bases match TRBD1. The CDR3 runs to 15 residues. Germline V gene lookup returns CDR1 SGHKS and CDR2 YYEKEE (reference sequence). Trimming removed 4 bases from V and 2 bases from J; junction bases left unmatched: 5. CDR3 sequence (DNA): TGTGCCAGCAGCCGATTGACAGGGGGCAATCAGCCCCAGCATTTT. This encodes CASSRLTGGNQPQHF.